This TCR beta chain was recovered during a study of radiotherapy plus CTLA-4 blockade in lung cancer (dated by TCRdb to between 2017 and 2018). At the level of the whole study: Among the enrolled patients, approximately 18% had an objective response, and 31% reached disease control.

Between the V and J ends, shortened by 3 bases and 7 bases respectively, the junction contains 21 bases. The germline V gene yields SGHDN for CDR1 and FVKESK for CDR2. Inclusive of the bounding cysteine and phenylalanine, the CDR3 is 16 residues long. Only the CDR3 DNA is retained, 48 bases long and in frame from the first base. A remark on this clone: Its cognate antigen has yet to be identified. Base qualities are not recorded, but no much larger clone differs from it by a single base.

In this study, focal radiation therapy paired with CTLA-4 blockade (ipilimumab) was tested in patients who had chemo-refractory metastatic non-small-cell lung cancer. Library preparation used the immunoSEQ multiplex PCR assay. In TCRdb, the immuneACCESS table is reduced to in-frame sequences with V and J assigned. These tables do not hold every clone; where another copy was compared, an unresolved V gene accounts for under half, and the others remain unexplained. The sample table contains approximately 89,000 clones; only one count was recorded for 78% of them. The top ten constitute around 4% of the sample. Overall study results and their limits: The strongest predictors of response were reported to be early dynamic shifts in blood T cell clones along with a rise in serum interferon-beta following radiation. After treatment with radiotherapy and ipilimumab, TCR clones that came from tumors expanded in the peripheral blood.

This sequence uses TRBV14 and TRBJ1-2; TRBD1 is a weak D gene call, 5 bases matching. This receptor was obtained from a human donor with non-small cell lung cancer who had a partial response to radiotherapy plus ipilimumab. Some clones in this sample may be carry-over from other donors' samples. The sequencing used peripheral blood, collected from a patient treated with radiotherapy plus ipilimumab. CDR3 loop: CASSHSRIPGGGGYTF. The nucleotide sequence is given as TGTGCCAGCAGCCATAGCCGGATCCCGGGGGGTGGTGGCTACACCTTC. The full variable domain, with segments outside the CDR3 supplied by the reference TRBV14 and TRBJ1-2 proteins, appears as EAGVTQFPSHSVIEKGQTVTLRCDPISGHDNLYWYRRVMGKEIKFLLHFVKESKQDESGMPNNRFLAERTGGTYSTLKVQPAELEDSGVYFCASSHSRIPGGGGYTFGSGTRLTVV.